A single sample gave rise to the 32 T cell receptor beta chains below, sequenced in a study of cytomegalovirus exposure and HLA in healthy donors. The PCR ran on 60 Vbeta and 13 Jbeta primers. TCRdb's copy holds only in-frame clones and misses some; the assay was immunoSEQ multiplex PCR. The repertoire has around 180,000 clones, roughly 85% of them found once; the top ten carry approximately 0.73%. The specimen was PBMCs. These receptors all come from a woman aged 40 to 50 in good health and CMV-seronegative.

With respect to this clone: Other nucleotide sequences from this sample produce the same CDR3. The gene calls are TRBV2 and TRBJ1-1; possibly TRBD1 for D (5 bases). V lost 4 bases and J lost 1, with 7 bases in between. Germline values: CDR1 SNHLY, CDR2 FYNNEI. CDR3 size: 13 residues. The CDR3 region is CASSVGQNTEAFF. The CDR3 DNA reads TGTGCCAGCAGTGTGGGGCAGAACACTGAAGCTTTCTTT.

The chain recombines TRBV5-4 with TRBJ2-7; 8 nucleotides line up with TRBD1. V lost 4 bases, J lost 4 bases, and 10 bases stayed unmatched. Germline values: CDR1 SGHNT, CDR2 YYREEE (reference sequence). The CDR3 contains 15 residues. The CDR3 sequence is CASSMGQARSYEQYF. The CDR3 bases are TGTGCCAGCAGCATGGGACAGGCCCGGTCATACGAGCAGTACTTC.

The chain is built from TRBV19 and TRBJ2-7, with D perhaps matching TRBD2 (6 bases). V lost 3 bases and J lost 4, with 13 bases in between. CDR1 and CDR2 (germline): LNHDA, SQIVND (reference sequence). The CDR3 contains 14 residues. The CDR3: CASSMEGPRYEQYF. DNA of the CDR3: TGTGCCAGTAGTATGGAGGGACCTCGGTACGAGCAGTACTTC.

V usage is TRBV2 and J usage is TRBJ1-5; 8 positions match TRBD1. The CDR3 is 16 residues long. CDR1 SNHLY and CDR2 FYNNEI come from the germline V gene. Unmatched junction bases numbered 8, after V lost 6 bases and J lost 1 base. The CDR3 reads CASSEQGVLSNQPQHF. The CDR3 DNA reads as TGTGCCAGCAGCGAACAGGGGGTCTTGAGCAATCAGCCCCAGCATTTT. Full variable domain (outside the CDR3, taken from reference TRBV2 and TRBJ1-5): EPEVTQTPSHQVTQMGQEVILRCVPISNHLYFYWYRQILGQKVEFLVSFYNNEISEKSEIFDDQFSVERPDGSNFTLKIRSTKLEDSAMYFCASSEQGVLSNQPQHFGDGTRLSIL.

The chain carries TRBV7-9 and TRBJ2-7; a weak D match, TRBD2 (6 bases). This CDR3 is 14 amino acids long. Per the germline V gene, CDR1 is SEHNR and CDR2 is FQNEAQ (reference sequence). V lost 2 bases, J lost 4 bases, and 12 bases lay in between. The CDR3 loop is CASSLNPGDYEQYF. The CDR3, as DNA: TGTGCCAGCAGCTTAAACCCGGGGGATTACGAGCAGTACTTC.

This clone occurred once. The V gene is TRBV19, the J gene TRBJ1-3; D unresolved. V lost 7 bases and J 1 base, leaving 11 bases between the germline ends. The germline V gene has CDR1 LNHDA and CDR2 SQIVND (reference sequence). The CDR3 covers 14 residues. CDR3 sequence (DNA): TGTGCCAGTACCCAAGCCATTTCTGGAAACACCATATATTTT. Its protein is CASTQAISGNTIYF.

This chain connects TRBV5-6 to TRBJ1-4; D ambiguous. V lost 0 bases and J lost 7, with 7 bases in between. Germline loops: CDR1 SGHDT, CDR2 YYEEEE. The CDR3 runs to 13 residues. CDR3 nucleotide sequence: TGTGCCAGCAGCTTGGGAAGTAGTGAAAAACTGTTTTTT. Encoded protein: CASSLGSSEKLFF. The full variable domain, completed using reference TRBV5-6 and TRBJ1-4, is DAGVTQSPTHLIKTRGQQVTLRCSPKSGHDTVSWYQQALGQGPQFIFQYYEEEERQRGNFPDRFSGHQFPNYSSELNVNALLLGDSALYLCASSLGSSEKLFFGSGTQLSVL.

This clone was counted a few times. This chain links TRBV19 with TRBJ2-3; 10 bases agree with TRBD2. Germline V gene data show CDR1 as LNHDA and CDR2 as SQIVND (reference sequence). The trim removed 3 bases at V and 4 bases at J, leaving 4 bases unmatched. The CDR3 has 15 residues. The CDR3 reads CASSIAAGGSDTQYF. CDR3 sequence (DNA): TGTGCCAGTAGTATTGCAGCGGGGGGGTCAGATACGCAGTATTTT.

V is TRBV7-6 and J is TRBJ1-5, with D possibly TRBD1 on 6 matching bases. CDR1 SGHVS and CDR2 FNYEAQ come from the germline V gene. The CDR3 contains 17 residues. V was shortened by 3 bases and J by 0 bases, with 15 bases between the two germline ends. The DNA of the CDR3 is TGTGCCAGCAGCTTCGCCACAGGGTATGATAGCAATCAGCCCCAGCATTTT. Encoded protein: CASSFATGYDSNQPQHF.

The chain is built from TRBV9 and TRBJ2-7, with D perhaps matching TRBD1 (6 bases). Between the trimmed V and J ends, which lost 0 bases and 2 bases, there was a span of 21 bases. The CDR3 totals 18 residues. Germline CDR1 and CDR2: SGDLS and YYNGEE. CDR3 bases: TGTGCCAGCAGCGTAGGTCCCGGAGCAGGGGCCTTCCCCTACGAGCAGTACTTC. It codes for CASSVGPGAGAFPYEQYF.

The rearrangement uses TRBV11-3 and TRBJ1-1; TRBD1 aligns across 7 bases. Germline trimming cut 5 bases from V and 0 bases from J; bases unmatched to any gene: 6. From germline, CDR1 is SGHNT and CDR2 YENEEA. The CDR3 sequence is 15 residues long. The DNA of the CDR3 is TGTGCCAGCAGCCCACGGACAGGTGTGAACACTGAAGCTTTCTTT. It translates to CASSPRTGVNTEAFF.

CDR3 region: CASSQARVLPPNTIYF. The CDR3 DNA reads as TGCGCCAGCAGCCAAGCTCGGGTTTTGCCACCGAACACCATATATTTT. The chain joins TRBV4-3 to TRBJ1-3; D is unresolved. The CDR3 totals 16 residues. Germline CDR1 LGHNA, CDR2 YSLEER. V was clipped by 1 base and J by 7 bases, with 17 bases between them.

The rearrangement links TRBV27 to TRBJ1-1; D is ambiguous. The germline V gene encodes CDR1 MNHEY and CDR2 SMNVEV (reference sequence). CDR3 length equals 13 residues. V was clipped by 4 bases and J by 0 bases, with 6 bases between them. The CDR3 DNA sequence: TGTGCCAGCAGTTGGTCAGTGAACACTGAAGCTTTCTTT. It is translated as CASSWSVNTEAFF.

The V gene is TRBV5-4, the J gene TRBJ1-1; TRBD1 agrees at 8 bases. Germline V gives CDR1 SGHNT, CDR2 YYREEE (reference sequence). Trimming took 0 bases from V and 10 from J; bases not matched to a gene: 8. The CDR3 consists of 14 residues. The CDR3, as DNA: TGTGCCAGCAGCTTGGGAGGACAGGGACCCGGAGCTTTCTTT. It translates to CASSLGGQGPGAFF.

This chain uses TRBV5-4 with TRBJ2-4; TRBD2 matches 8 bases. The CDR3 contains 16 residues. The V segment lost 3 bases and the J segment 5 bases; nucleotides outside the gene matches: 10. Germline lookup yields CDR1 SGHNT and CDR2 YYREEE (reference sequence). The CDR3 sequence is CASSSTFGGAQNIQYF. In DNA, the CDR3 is TGTGCCAGCAGCTCGACCTTCGGGGGGGCGCAAAACATTCAGTACTTC.

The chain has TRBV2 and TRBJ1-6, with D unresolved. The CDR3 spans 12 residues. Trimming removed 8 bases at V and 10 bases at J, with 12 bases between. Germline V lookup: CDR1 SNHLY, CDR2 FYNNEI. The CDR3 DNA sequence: TGTGCCAGCCTACTTTTCGGGTCACCCCTCCACTTT. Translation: CASLLFGSPLHF.

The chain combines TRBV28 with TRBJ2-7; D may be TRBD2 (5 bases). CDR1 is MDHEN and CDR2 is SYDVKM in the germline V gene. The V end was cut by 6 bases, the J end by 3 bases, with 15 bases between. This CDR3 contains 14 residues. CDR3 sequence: CASRALGRDYEQYF. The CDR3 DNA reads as TGTGCCAGCAGAGCTCTAGGTCGGGACTACGAGCAGTACTTC.

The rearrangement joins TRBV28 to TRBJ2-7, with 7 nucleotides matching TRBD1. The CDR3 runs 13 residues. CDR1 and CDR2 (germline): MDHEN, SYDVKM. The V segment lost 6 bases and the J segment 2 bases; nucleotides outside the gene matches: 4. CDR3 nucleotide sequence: TGTGCCAGCAGAAGACAGGGAACCTACGAGCAGTACTTC. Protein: CASRRQGTYEQYF.

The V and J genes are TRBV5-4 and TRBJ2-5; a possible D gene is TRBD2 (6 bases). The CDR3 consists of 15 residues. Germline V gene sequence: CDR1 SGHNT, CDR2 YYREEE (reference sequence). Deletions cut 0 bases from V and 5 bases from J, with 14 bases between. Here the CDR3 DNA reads TGTGCCAGCAGCTTGGGGGGTAGCGGCCGGGAGACCCAGTACTTC. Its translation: CASSLGGSGRETQYF.

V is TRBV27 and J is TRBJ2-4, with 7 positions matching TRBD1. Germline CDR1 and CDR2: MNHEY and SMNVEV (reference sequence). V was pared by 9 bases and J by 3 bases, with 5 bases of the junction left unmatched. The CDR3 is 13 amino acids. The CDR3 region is CASGTVGKNIQYF. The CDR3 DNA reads TGTGCCAGTGGGACAGTCGGCAAAAACATTCAGTACTTC.

The CDR3 nucleotides read TGTGCCAGCAGTGCGACAGGAGTCTCCTACTATGGCTACACCTTC. Residues: CASSATGVSYYGYTF. This chain connects TRBV27 to TRBJ1-2; D might be TRBD1 (6 bases). The germline CDR1 and CDR2 sequences are MNHEY and SMNVEV (reference sequence). The CDR3 sequence is 15 residues long. V lost 5 bases, J lost 3 bases, and 16 bases lay in between.

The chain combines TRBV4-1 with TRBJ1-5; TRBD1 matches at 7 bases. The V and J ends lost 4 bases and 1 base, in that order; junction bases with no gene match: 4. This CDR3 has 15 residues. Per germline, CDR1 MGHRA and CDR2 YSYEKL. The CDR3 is CASSLQGESNQPQHF. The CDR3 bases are TGCGCCAGCAGCCTCCAGGGGGAGAGCAATCAGCCCCAGCATTTT.

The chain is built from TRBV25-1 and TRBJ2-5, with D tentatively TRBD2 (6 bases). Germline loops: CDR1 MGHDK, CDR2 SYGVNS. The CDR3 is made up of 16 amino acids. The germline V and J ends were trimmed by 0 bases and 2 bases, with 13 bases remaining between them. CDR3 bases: TGTGCCAGCAGTGAATACATGGCGGCGGGGCAAGAGACCCAGTACTTC. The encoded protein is CASSEYMAAGQETQYF.

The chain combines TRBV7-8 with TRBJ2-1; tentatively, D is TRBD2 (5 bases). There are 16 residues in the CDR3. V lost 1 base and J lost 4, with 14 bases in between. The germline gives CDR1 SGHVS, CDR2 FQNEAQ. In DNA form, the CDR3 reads TGTGCCAGCAGCTTAGGAGCGGACCGCTCATACAATGAGCAGTTCTTC. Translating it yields CASSLGADRSYNEQFF. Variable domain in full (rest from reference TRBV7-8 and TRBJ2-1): GAGVSQSPRYKVAKRGQDVALRCDPISGHVSLFWYQQALGQGPEFLTYFQNEAQLDKSGLPSDRFFAERPEGSVSTLKIQRTQQEDSAVYLCASSLGADRSYNEQFFGPGTRLTVL.

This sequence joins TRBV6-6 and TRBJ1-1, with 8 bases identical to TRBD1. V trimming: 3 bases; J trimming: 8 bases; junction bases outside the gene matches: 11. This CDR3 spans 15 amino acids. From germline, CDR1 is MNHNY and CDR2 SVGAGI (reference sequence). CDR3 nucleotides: TGTGCCAGCAGTTATCGGACAGGGACCCCATTAGAAGCTTTCTTT. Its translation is CASSYRTGTPLEAFF.

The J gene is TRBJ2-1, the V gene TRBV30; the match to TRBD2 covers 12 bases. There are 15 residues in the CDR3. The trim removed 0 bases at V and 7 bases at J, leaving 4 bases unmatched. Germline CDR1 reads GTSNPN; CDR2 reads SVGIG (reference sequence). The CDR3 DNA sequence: TGTGCCTGGAGTGTTGGGACTAGCGGGCTTAATGAGCAGTTCTTC. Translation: CAWSVGTSGLNEQFF.

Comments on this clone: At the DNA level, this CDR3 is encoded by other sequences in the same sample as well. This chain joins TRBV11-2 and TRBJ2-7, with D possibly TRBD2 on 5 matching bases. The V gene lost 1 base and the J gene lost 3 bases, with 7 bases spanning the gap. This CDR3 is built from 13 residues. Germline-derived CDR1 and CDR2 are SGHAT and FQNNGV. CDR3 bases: TGTGCCAGCAGCTTAGGCGGAGGCTACGAGCAGTACTTC. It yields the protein CASSLGGGYEQYF.

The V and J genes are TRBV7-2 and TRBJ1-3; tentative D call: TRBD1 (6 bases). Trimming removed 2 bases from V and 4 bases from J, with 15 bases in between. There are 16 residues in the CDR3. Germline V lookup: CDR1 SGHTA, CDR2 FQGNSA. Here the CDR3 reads CASSLYLGGQGNTIYF. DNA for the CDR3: TGTGCCAGCAGCTTATACTTAGGTGGACAGGGAAACACCATATATTTT.

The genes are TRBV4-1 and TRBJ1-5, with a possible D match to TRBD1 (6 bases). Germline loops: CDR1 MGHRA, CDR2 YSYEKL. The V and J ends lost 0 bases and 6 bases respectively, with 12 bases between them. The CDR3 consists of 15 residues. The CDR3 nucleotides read TGCGCCAGCAGCCAAGAATGGGGGCGCAGTCAGCCCCAGCATTTT. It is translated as CASSQEWGRSQPQHF.

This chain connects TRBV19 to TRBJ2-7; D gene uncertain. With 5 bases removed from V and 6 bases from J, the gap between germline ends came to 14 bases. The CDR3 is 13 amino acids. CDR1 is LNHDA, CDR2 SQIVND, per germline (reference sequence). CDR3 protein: CASSRLDSREQYF. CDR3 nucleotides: TGTGCCAGTAGTCGACTGGATAGCCGCGAGCAGTACTTC.

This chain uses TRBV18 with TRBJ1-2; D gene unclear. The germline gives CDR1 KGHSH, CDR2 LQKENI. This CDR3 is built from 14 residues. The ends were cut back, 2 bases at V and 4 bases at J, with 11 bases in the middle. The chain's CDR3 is CASSPEGLGYGYTF. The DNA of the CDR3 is TGTGCCAGCTCACCAGAGGGATTGGGCTATGGCTACACCTTC.

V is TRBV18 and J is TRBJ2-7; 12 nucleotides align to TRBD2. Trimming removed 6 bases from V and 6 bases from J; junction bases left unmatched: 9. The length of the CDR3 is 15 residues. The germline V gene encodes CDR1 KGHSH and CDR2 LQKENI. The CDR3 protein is CASSLAGGQMGEQYF. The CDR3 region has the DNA TGTGCCAGCTCCCTAGCGGGAGGGCAGATGGGCGAGCAGTACTTC.